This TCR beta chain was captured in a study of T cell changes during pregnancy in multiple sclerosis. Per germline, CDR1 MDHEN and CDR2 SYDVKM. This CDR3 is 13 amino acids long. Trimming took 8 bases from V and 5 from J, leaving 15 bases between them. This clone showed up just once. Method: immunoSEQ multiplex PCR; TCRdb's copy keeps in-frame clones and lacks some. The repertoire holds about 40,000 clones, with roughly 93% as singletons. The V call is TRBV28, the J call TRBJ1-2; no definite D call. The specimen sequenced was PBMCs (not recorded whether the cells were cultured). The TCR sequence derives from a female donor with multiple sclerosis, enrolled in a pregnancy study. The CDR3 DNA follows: TGTGCCAGCGGAGCGGGCAGTGTGTATGGCTACACCTTC. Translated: CASGAGSVYGYTF.